This is a list of T cell receptor beta chains from one sample in a study of memory CD4+ T cells and cytomegalovirus serostatus. Using immunoSEQ multiplex PCR, the repertoire was profiled, and TCRdb retains in-frame clones only, with some absent. The sample yields tens of thousands of clones, around 76% seen once. Input material: memory CD4+ T cells from blood. The receptors shown here come from an adult in good health and CMV-seronegative. Each CDR3 is given with its conserved first and last residue. D genes are given only for firm matches. Not every row has a clone size; where given, it reads once, few, many or a size class.

D	size	V	J	CDR3	DNA
TRBD1	-	TRBV6-6	TRBJ1-4	CASRTPGQGGGKLFF	TGTGCCAGCAGAACTCCGGGACAGGGGGGCGGAAAACTGTTTTTT
-	-	TRBV28	TRBJ1-2	CASSLGTRGYGYTF	TGTGCCAGCAGTTTAGGGACGAGGGGGTATGGCTACACCTTC
-	few	TRBV4-1	TRBJ1-6	CASSRSGQSYNSPLHF	TGCGCCAGCAGCCGCTCCGGACAGTCCTATAATTCACCCCTCCACTTT
-	-	TRBV6-1	TRBJ2-7	CASIFRERSTYEQYF	TGTGCCAGCATCTTCCGTGAACGTTCGACCTACGAGCAGTACTTC
-	-	TRBV5-4	TRBJ2-7	CASSLAGQNYEQYF	TGTGCCAGCAGCTTGGCAGGACAGAATTACGAGCAGTACTTC
TRBD1	-	TRBV2	TRBJ2-7	CASSSGTAYEQYF	TGTGCCAGCAGTTCCGGGACAGCCTACGAGCAGTACTTC
TRBD2	-	TRBV11-2	TRBJ2-3	CASRPIAGGFTDTQYF	TGTGCCAGCAGACCGATAGCGGGGGGGTTTACAGATACGCAGTATTTT
-	-	TRBV6-5	TRBJ2-5	CASRSRQTETQYF	TGTGCCAGCAGGTCCCGACAGACGGAGACCCAGTACTTC
TRBD2	-	TRBV2	TRBJ2-2	CAGSGLAGTKTGELFF	TGTGCCGGCAGTGGGCTAGCGGGGACTAAAACCGGGGAGCTGTTTTTT
TRBD2	once	TRBV9	TRBJ2-1	CASSRGTKGATASGGISYNEQFF	TGTGCCAGCAGTAGAGGGACAAAGGGGGCCACGGCTAGCGGGGGGATCTCCTACAATGAGCAGTTCTTC
-	-	TRBV4-2	TRBJ2-7	CASSQVGFSYEQYF	TGTGCCAGCAGCCAAGTAGGGTTCTCCTACGAGCAGTACTTC
TRBD2	-	TRBV6-1	TRBJ2-6	CASSEARGAGANVLTF	TGTGCCAGCAGTGAAGCGCGGGGGGCTGGGGCCAACGTCCTGACTTTC
-	-	TRBV7-2	TRBJ2-2	CASSRGTTNTGELFF	TGTGCCAGCAGCAGGGGGACCACGAACACCGGGGAGCTGTTTTTT
-	-	TRBV10-3	TRBJ1-6	CAISPGAQNSPLHF	TGTGCCATCAGCCCAGGGGCACAGAATTCACCCCTCCACTTT
-	-	TRBV28	TRBJ1-4	CASSLSYTREKLFF	TGTGCCAGCAGTTTATCCTACACGCGAGAAAAACTGTTTTTT
-	-	TRBV7-2	TRBJ1-5	CASSFNSNQPQHF	TGTGCCAGCAGCTTCAATAGCAATCAGCCCCAGCATTTT
-	-	TRBV5-1	TRBJ2-6	CASTAAGVAGANVLTF	TGCGCCAGCACCGCGGCCGGGGTGGCTGGGGCCAACGTCCTGACTTTC
-	-	TRBV19	TRBJ1-5	CASSLLGGGRQPQHF	TGTGCCAGTAGCCTCCTTGGGGGAGGAAGGCAGCCCCAGCATTTT
-	-	TRBV6-1	TRBJ2-7	CASRLDQSSYEQYF	TGTGCCAGCAGACTTGACCAAAGCTCCTACGAGCAGTACTTC
TRBD1	few	TRBV2	TRBJ1-5	CASRAGTGGNPLGLNQPQHF	TGTGCCAGCAGAGCCGGGACAGGGGGCAATCCGCTCGGACTCAATCAGCCCCAGCATTTT
TRBD2	-	TRBV2	TRBJ2-7	CASSGTSGRDSEQYF	TGTGCCAGCAGCGGGACTAGCGGGAGGGACTCCGAGCAGTACTTC
-	-	TRBV19	TRBJ1-6	CASRRWGNSPLHF	TGTGCCAGTCGCAGGTGGGGCAATTCACCCCTCCACTTT
-	-	TRBV21-1	TRBJ2-5	CASSKGPGQGEETQYF	TGTGCCAGCAGCAAGGGGCCGGGACAGGGGGAAGAGACCCAGTACTTC
-	-	TRBV11-2	TRBJ1-1	CASSLRRDTEAFF	TGTGCCAGCAGCTTACGGCGCGACACTGAAGCTTTCTTT
-	-	TRBV10-2	TRBJ1-4	CASSEAGSAEKLFF	TGCGCCAGCAGTGAAGCGGGGAGTGCTGAAAAACTGTTTTTT
-	-	TRBV19	TRBJ2-5	CASSTEETQYF	TGTGCCAGTAGTACCGAAGAGACCCAGTACTTC
TRBD1	-	TRBV6-5	TRBJ1-1	CASSWTGNEAFF	TGTGCCAGCAGTTGGACAGGGAATGAAGCTTTCTTT
-	once	TRBV5-1	TRBJ2-7	CASSFQGGRVDGHEQYF	TGCGCTAGCAGCTTTCAAGGGGGGAGGGTGGATGGGCACGAGCAGTACTTC
-	-	TRBV19	TRBJ2-3	CASSLVTDTQYF	TGTGCCAGTAGTCTGGTGACCGATACGCAGTATTTT
TRBD2	once	TRBV28	TRBJ2-5	CASRDTGGRETQYF	TGTGCCAGCAGAGACACGGGGGGGAGGGAGACCCAGTACTTC
TRBD1	-	TRBV30	TRBJ1-3	CAWQTGAGNTIYF	TGTGCCTGGCAGACAGGGGCTGGAAACACCATATATTTT
TRBD2	few	TRBV28	TRBJ2-7	CASHTTSGSYEQYF	TGTGCCAGCCACACTACTAGCGGCTCCTACGAGCAGTACTTC
TRBD1	-	TRBV15	TRBJ1-1	CATSRETGTMNTEAFF	TGTGCCACCAGCAGAGAGACAGGGACCATGAACACTGAAGCTTTCTTT
-	-	TRBV5-5	TRBJ2-1	CASTPGGSGSYNEQFF	TGTGCCAGCACCCCAGGAGGGTCCGGCTCCTACAATGAGCAGTTCTTC
-	-	TRBV7-2	TRBJ2-3	CASRTTGGADTQYF	TGTGCCAGCAGGACCACGGGTGGGGCAGATACGCAGTATTTT
TRBD1	-	TRBV6-6	TRBJ1-2	CASSYRNRGDYGYTF	TGTGCCAGCAGTTACCGCAACAGGGGGGACTATGGCTACACCTTC
-	-	TRBV5-6	TRBJ2-3	CASSVFQGITPRDTQYF	TGTGCCAGCAGCGTATTCCAGGGGATTACCCCAAGAGATACGCAGTATTTT
TRBD2	medium-sized	TRBV2	TRBJ2-3	CASRGIAGPDTQYF	TGTGCCAGCAGGGGGATAGCGGGGCCAGATACGCAGTATTTT
TRBD2	-	TRBV15	TRBJ2-5	CATSKGMTSELETQYF	TGTGCCACCAGCAAAGGGATGACTAGCGAGTTGGAGACCCAGTACTTC
TRBD1	-	TRBV18	TRBJ2-7	CASSTTGTNAYEQYF	TGTGCCAGCTCAACGACAGGGACCAACGCCTACGAGCAGTACTTC
TRBD1	-	TRBV18	TRBJ1-5	CASSPGQASNQPQHF	TGTGCCAGCTCACCGGGACAGGCTAGCAATCAGCCCCAGCATTTT
-	-	TRBV30	TRBJ1-2	CAWSAVGGSTSYTF	TGTGCCTGGAGTGCCGTTGGGGGTAGTACGAGCTACACCTTC
-	few	TRBV5-5	TRBJ2-7	CASSFRREGGYEQYF	TGTGCCAGCAGTTTCAGGCGAGAGGGAGGCTACGAGCAGTACTTC
-	-	TRBV28	TRBJ2-3	CASTSPSRVEAQYF	TGTGCCAGCACCTCCCCTTCCAGGGTCGAGGCGCAGTATTTT
-	-	TRBV2	TRBJ2-7	CASINGVLGEQYF	TGTGCCAGCATCAACGGGGTACTGGGAGAGCAGTACTTC
-	-	TRBV5-1	TRBJ2-2	CASSLAPGNTGELFF	TGCGCCAGCAGCTTGGCTCCCGGGAACACCGGGGAGCTGTTTTTT
-	-	TRBV4-3	TRBJ1-2	CASSQNDRSLLSANYGYTF	TGCGCCAGCAGCCAAAACGACAGGAGCCTACTTTCAGCTAACTATGGCTACACCTTC
TRBD2	-	TRBV5-6	TRBJ2-3	CASSLAGLEGTQYF	TGTGCCAGCAGCTTAGCGGGGCTCGAGGGAACGCAGTATTTT
-	-	TRBV19	TRBJ1-1	CASSIDHSTEAFF	TGTGCCAGTAGTATAGACCATAGCACTGAAGCTTTCTTT
-	-	TRBV5-6	TRBJ1-4	CASSLTGEKLFF	TGTGCCAGCAGCTTAACGGGTGAAAAACTGTTTTTT
-	once	TRBV18	TRBJ1-3	CASPTNSGNTIYF	TGTGCCAGCCCGACCAATTCCGGAAACACCATATATTTT
TRBD1	-	TRBV5-4	TRBJ1-5	CASSLDRGQPQHF	TGTGCCAGCAGCTTGGACAGGGGTCAGCCCCAGCATTTT
-	-	TRBV30	TRBJ1-4	CAWSSGNAEKLFF	TGTGCCTGGAGTTCGGGGAATGCCGAAAAACTGTTTTTT
-	medium-sized	TRBV20-1	TRBJ1-2	CSARDYSDYTF	TGCAGTGCTAGAGATTATAGTGACTACACCTTC
-	-	TRBV19	TRBJ2-3	CASSGFQGNHPDTQYF	TGTGCCAGTAGTGGTTTTCAGGGGAATCATCCAGATACGCAGTATTTT
TRBD1	-	TRBV5-3	TRBJ1-1	CARSLSKTGVTEAFF	TGTGCCAGAAGCTTGAGTAAGACAGGGGTCACTGAAGCTTTCTTT
-	-	TRBV19	TRBJ2-5	CASSPTPGGETQYF	TGTGCCAGTAGTCCCACTCCAGGTGGAGAGACCCAGTACTTC
-	-	TRBV6-6	TRBJ1-1	CASDLGQNTEAFF	TGTGCCAGCGACCTGGGACAAAACACTGAAGCTTTCTTT